These T cell receptor beta chains were read from a single sample in a study of neoadjuvant nivolumab and ipilimumab in lung cancer. Data came from immunoSEQ multiplex PCR; TCRdb stores just in-frame clones and leaves some out. The sample includes roughly 9,900 clones, over 75% of them seen just once. The specimen was peripheral blood, collected before neoadjuvant nivolumab, alone or with ipilimumab. Receptors were obtained from an adult with non-small cell lung cancer. Both conserved end residues are part of each CDR3. Each record gives: clone size, J gene, D gene, V gene, CDR3 protein, CDR3 DNA. A D gene is named only where the DNA matches it firmly. Clone size is shown for a subset of rows, as once, few, many or a class of expanded clone.

>-|TRBJ2-7|-|TRBV5-1
CASSVNSGRSYEQYF
TGCGCCAGCAGCGTGAATTCCGGGCGGTCTTACGAGCAGTACTTC
>-|TRBJ2-3|TRBD1|TRBV27
CASSSIGTGFFIDTQYF
TGTGCCAGCAGTTCTATAGGGACAGGGTTTTTTATAGATACGCAGTATTTT
>-|TRBJ2-7|-|TRBV5-1
CASSGASLGGEQYF
TGCGCCAGCAGCGGGGCTTCCCTAGGGGGCGAGCAGTACTTC
>-|TRBJ2-5|TRBD1|TRBV2
CASGDRQETQYF
TGTGCCAGCGGGGACAGACAAGAGACCCAGTACTTC
>-|TRBJ2-7|TRBD1|TRBV5-6
CASSDRTGPARDEQYF
TGTGCCAGCAGCGATCGGACAGGGCCAGCTAGAGACGAGCAGTACTTC
>few|TRBJ1-1|-|TRBV29-1
CSATTYPDTEAFF
TGCAGCGCAACGACTTACCCGGACACTGAAGCTTTCTTT
>-|TRBJ2-7|TRBD2|TRBV6-5
CASRVKRETPYEQYF
TGTGCCAGCAGGGTAAAGCGGGAGACCCCCTACGAGCAGTACTTC
>-|TRBJ2-2|TRBD1|TRBV2
CASSVVGQGTGELFF
TGTGCCAGCAGTGTTGTCGGACAGGGGACCGGGGAGCTGTTTTTT
>-|TRBJ2-7|TRBD1|TRBV4-1
CASSQMKRTGIYEQYF
TGCGCCAGCAGCCAAATGAAGAGGACAGGTATCTACGAGCAGTACTTC
>few|TRBJ1-3|-|TRBV5-4
CASSLTGSSGNTIYF
TGTGCCAGCAGCTTGACCGGTTCGTCCGGAAACACCATATATTTT
>few|TRBJ1-2|TRBD1|TRBV6-5
CASSSGGLSYYGYTF
TGTGCCAGCAGTTCAGGGGGCCTAAGCTACTATGGCTACACCTTC
>-|TRBJ2-7|-|TRBV6-1
CASSEAWSTEEQYF
TGTGCCAGCAGTGAAGCGTGGAGTACGGAAGAGCAGTACTTC
>once|TRBJ2-7|-|TRBV28
CASRSPRGSLYEQYF
TGTGCCAGCAGATCTCCTCGGGGAAGTCTTTACGAGCAGTACTTC
>-|TRBJ2-7|TRBD1|TRBV5-6
CASSLVGQASYEQYF
TGTGCCAGCAGCTTGGTGGGACAGGCTTCCTACGAGCAGTACTTC
>-|TRBJ1-1|-|TRBV4-2
CASSFDGHTEAFF
TGTGCCAGCAGCTTCGACGGGCACACTGAAGCTTTCTTT
>-|TRBJ2-7|-|TRBV28
CASRSAAIYEQYF
TGTGCCAGCAGGTCAGCGGCGATCTACGAGCAGTACTTC
>-|TRBJ1-1|TRBD1|TRBV7-8
CASSPGGSITAFF
TGTGCCAGCAGCCCAGGGGGCTCGATAACGGCTTTCTTT
>-|TRBJ2-3|-|TRBV12-5
CASAAGKGDTQYF
TGTGCTAGTGCTGCAGGGAAGGGAGATACGCAGTATTTT
>-|TRBJ1-1|TRBD1|TRBV15
CATSRGQGFPEAFF
TGTGCCACCAGCAGGGGACAGGGTTTCCCTGAAGCTTTCTTT
>-|TRBJ1-2|-|TRBV27
CASSSLLSDSPYGYTF
TGTGCCAGCAGTTCCCTACTCTCGGACAGCCCCTATGGCTACACCTTC
>-|TRBJ1-3|-|TRBV5-6
CASSLKSTDSGNTIYF
TGTGCCAGCAGCTTGAAGTCGACGGACTCTGGAAACACCATATATTTT
>-|TRBJ2-5|-|TRBV10-3
CAVSGPSGETQYF
TGTGCCGTCTCGGGACCCTCAGGAGAGACCCAGTACTTC
>-|TRBJ1-5|TRBD1|TRBV5-1
CASSPSTGSNQPQHF
TGCGCCAGCAGCCCGTCGACAGGGAGCAATCAGCCCCAGCATTTT
>-|TRBJ2-1|TRBD2|TRBV19
CASSTGLAGVGSYNEQFF
TGTGCCAGTAGTACGGGACTAGCGGGAGTGGGGTCCTACAATGAGCAGTTCTTC
>-|TRBJ1-2|-|TRBV5-1
CASSPNGEGRYTF
TGCGCCAGCAGCCCGAACGGAGAGGGACGGTACACCTTC
>-|TRBJ1-3|-|TRBV2
CASRLLGQSGNTIYF
TGTGCCAGCCGTTTGCTGGGACAATCTGGAAACACCATATATTTT
>-|TRBJ2-1|TRBD1|TRBV7-7
CASSMESGTGEQFF
TGTGCCAGCAGCATGGAATCCGGGACAGGGGAGCAGTTCTTC
>-|TRBJ1-1|-|TRBV11-2
CASHRSPDTEAFF
TGTGCCAGCCACAGGAGCCCGGACACTGAAGCTTTCTTT
>-|TRBJ1-4|-|TRBV29-1
CSAQRANEKLFF
TGCAGCGCCCAGAGGGCTAATGAAAAACTGTTTTTT
>-|TRBJ1-2|-|TRBV4-1
CASSQVRGGYTF
TGCGCCAGCAGCCAAGTGAGGGGAGGCTACACCTTC
>-|TRBJ2-3|-|TRBV2
CASSPGTRGADTQYF
TGTGCCAGCAGCCCCGGGACTCGGGGCGCAGATACGCAGTATTTT
>-|TRBJ2-3|-|TRBV6-5
CASREDGTDTQYF
TGTGCCAGCAGAGAGGATGGCACAGATACGCAGTATTTT
>-|TRBJ2-1|-|TRBV14
CASSQDPMLAGLDEQFF
TGTGCCAGCAGCCAAGACCCCATGCTAGCAGGGTTGGATGAGCAGTTCTTC
>-|TRBJ1-1|-|TRBV6-5
CASSYKLGTEAFF
TGTGCCAGCAGTTACAAGCTTGGCACTGAAGCTTTCTTT
>-|TRBJ1-6|-|TRBV5-5
CATDASGTANSPLHF
TGTGCCACCGACGCCTCCGGGACGGCTAATTCACCCCTCCACTTT
>-|TRBJ2-2|TRBD2|TRBV5-4
CASSPGTSAITGELFF
TGTGCCAGCAGCCCCGGGACTAGCGCCATCACGGGGGAGCTGTTTTTT
>-|TRBJ2-3|-|TRBV5-1
CASSLSDTQYF
TGCGCCAGCAGCTTGTCAGATACGCAGTATTTT
>-|TRBJ2-7|TRBD1|TRBV5-4
CASSQPGQGVHEQYF
TGTGCCAGCAGCCAACCGGGACAGGGTGTTCACGAGCAGTACTTC
>-|TRBJ2-1|-|TRBV27
CASSNDRLNEQFF
TGTGCCAGCAGTAACGACAGGCTAAATGAGCAGTTCTTC
>-|TRBJ1-5|-|TRBV2
CASSEGRARGQPQHF
TGTGCCAGCAGTGAGGGACGGGCACGGGGTCAGCCCCAGCATTTT
>-|TRBJ2-5|TRBD1|TRBV7-7
CASSLTPSGQQETQYF
TGTGCCAGCAGCCTTACCCCCTCGGGACAGCAAGAGACCCAGTACTTC
>-|TRBJ1-1|TRBD1|TRBV5-1
CASSQPGTGSSVAFF
TGCGCCAGCAGCCAGCCCGGGACAGGGAGCTCGGTCGCTTTCTTT
>-|TRBJ2-1|TRBD2|TRBV5-4
CATPSTSGNNEQFF
TGTGCCACCCCTTCGACTAGCGGGAACAATGAGCAGTTCTTC
>-|TRBJ2-1|-|TRBV29-1
CSVVGGPTYNEQFF
TGCAGCGTTGTAGGGGGACCCACCTACAATGAGCAGTTCTTC
>-|TRBJ2-2|-|TRBV9
CASSVYPGTGELFF
TGTGCCAGCAGCGTATATCCAGGCACCGGGGAGCTGTTTTTT
>-|TRBJ2-2|TRBD2|TRBV28
CASSSPGGVGAGELFF
TGTGCCAGCAGTTCCCCCGGGGGGGTCGGTGCCGGGGAGCTGTTTTTT
>-|TRBJ1-4|-|TRBV5-6
CASSRETEKLFF
TGTGCCAGCAGCAGGGAGACCGAGAAACTGTTTTTT
>-|TRBJ2-1|-|TRBV5-1
CASSGPRQGSNEQFF
TGCGCCAGCAGCGGTCCTAGGCAAGGGAGCAATGAGCAGTTCTTC
>-|TRBJ2-2|TRBD1|TRBV9
CASSVAGGGTGELFF
TGTGCCAGCAGCGTAGCAGGGGGCGGGACCGGGGAGCTGTTTTTT
>-|TRBJ2-2|TRBD1|TRBV5-1
CASSLWTGQGTTGELFF
TGCGCCAGCAGCTTGTGGACGGGACAGGGTACCACCGGGGAGCTGTTTTTT
>-|TRBJ2-7|-|TRBV6-5
CASSYSRGSGYEQYF
TGTGCCAGCAGTTACTCAAGGGGGAGTGGCTACGAGCAGTACTTC